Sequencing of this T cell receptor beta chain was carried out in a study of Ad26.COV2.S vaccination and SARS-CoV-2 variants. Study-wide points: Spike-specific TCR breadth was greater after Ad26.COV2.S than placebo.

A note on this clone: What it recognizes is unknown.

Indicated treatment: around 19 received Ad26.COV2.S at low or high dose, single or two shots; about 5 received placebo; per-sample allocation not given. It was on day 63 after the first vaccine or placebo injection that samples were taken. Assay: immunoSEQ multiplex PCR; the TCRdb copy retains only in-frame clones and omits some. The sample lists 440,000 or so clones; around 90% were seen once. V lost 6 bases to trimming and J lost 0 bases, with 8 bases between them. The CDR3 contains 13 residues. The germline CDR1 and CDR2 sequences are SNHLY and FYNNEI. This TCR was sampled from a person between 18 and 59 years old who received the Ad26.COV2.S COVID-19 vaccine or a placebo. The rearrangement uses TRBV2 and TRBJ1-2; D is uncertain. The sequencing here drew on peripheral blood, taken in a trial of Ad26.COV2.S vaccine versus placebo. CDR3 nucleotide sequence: TGTGCCAGCAGAGAACCCCCTAACTATGGCTACACCTTC. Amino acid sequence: CASREPPNYGYTF.